One and the same sample provided the 27 T cell receptor beta chains below, sequenced in a study of CD8+ T cells in alopecia areata (dated by TCRdb to between 2018 and 2020). The meaning of the sample's time point label: about four weeks on oral tofacitinib. The intended sense of this specimen's treatment or condition label: oral pan-JAK inhibitor, 5-10 mg twice daily. Library preparation employed the immunoSEQ multiplex PCR assay. To provide template for TCR sequencing, every sample had RNA extracted and reverse transcribed into cDNA. As stored in TCRdb, this immuneACCESS dataset retains in-frame rearrangements with V and J assigned. A fraction of the clones does not appear; measured against another copy, unresolved V genes explain less than half of the discrepancy, and the remainder lacks a known reason. The sample contains about 150,000 clones, about 51% of them found a single time. The ten largest clonotypes hold less than 20% of the sample.

This specimen consisted of CD8+ T cells sorted from blood, obtained at week 4, from a patient treated with tofacitinib. All receptors come from a human donor with alopecia areata.

This clone was recorded at least ten times. V usage is TRBV7-9 and J usage is TRBJ2-7, with a weak D call TRBD2 (5 bases). In germline, CDR1 is SEHNR, CDR2 FQNEAQ (reference sequence). The V and J ends lost 7 bases and 7 bases respectively, with 17 bases between them. The length of the CDR3 is 13 residues. The CDR3 DNA sequence: TGTGCCAGCACCGCACGGGCAGAGGGAGAGCAGTACTTC. Translation gives CASTARAEGEQYF.

The chain employs TRBV29-1 and TRBJ2-2; tentative D call: TRBD1 (6 bases). This CDR3 comprises 15 residues. Germline loops: CDR1 SQVTM, CDR2 ANQGSEA. Deletions cut 4 bases from V and 8 bases from J, with 20 bases between. The CDR3 DNA is TGCAGCGTTGCTCCCGGGACAAAGGGTCCGGGGGAGCTGTTTTTT. Translating gives CSVAPGTKGPGELFF.

About this clone: Other DNA variants within this sample encode the same CDR3. The genes are TRBV30 and TRBJ1-1, with 7 bases lining up with TRBD1. The V segment lost 2 bases and the J segment 3 bases; nucleotides outside the gene matches: 3. This CDR3 region has 13 residues. Germline values: CDR1 GTSNPN, CDR2 SVGIG (reference sequence). The CDR3 DNA follows: TGTGCCTGGAGTACAGACAGGGACACTGAAGCTTTCTTT. It is translated as CAWSTDRDTEAFF.

V usage is TRBV13 and J usage is TRBJ2-7; 12 bases map to TRBD1. The CDR3 length is 15 residues. Germline CDR1 is PRHDT and CDR2 is FYEKMQ (reference sequence). V was clipped by 4 bases and J by 5 bases; unmatched bases: 6. This chain's CDR3 is CASSSPGQGANEQYF. The CDR3 DNA is TGTGCCAGCAGCTCCCCGGGACAGGGGGCCAACGAGCAGTACTTC.

The chain combines TRBV9 with TRBJ1-1, with 11 bases identical to TRBD1. CDR3 length: 14 residues. V shed 4 bases and J 5 bases; nucleotides not matched to a gene: 4. Germline assignment: CDR1 SGDLS and CDR2 YYNGEE. Here the CDR3 DNA reads TGTGCCAGCAGCCTCGGGACAGGGGGGACTGAAGCTTTCTTT. This sequence encodes CASSLGTGGTEAFF.

There are a few counts of this clone. V is TRBV27 and J is TRBJ1-5; a weak D match, TRBD1 (6 bases). The V end lost 3 bases, the J end lost 7 bases, and 13 bases lay between the germline ends. Per the germline V gene, CDR1 is MNHEY and CDR2 is SMNVEV (reference sequence). The CDR3 has 14 amino acids. As DNA, the CDR3 is TGTGCCAGCAGTTTCGGTACAGGGCACCAGCCCCAGCATTTT. Encoded protein: CASSFGTGHQPQHF.

V gene TRBV10-3 combines with J gene TRBJ2-1; 13 bases are a match to TRBD2. There are 15 residues in the CDR3. With V trimmed by 7 bases and J by 5 bases, 5 bases remained unmatched. Germline CDR1 is ENHRY and CDR2 is SYGVKD. The chain's CDR3 is CAIKPGTSGDNEQFF. The DNA of the CDR3 is TGTGCCATCAAACCTGGGACTAGCGGGGACAATGAGCAGTTCTTC.

The chain uses TRBV27 and TRBJ1-5; D possibly corresponds to TRBD1 (6 bases). Germline V lookup: CDR1 MNHEY, CDR2 SMNVEV (reference sequence). The CDR3 length is 15 residues. Deletions cut 6 bases from V and 4 bases from J, with 16 bases between. CDR3 loop: CASRTNRDGNQPQHF. The CDR3 DNA sequence: TGTGCCAGCAGAACGAACAGGGACGGTAATCAGCCCCAGCATTTT.

V is TRBV7-6 and J is TRBJ2-7, with unresolved D. Germline V gene data show CDR1 as SGHVS and CDR2 as FNYEAQ. The CDR3 is 17 residues long. With 5 bases removed from V and 1 base from J, the gap between germline ends came to 21 bases. CDR3 region: CASSPNSPGTDSYEQYF. As DNA, the CDR3 is TGTGCCAGCAGCCCAAATAGCCCAGGAACAGATTCCTACGAGCAGTACTTC.

This clone was detected only a few times. V usage is TRBV10-3 and J usage is TRBJ2-2; no definite D call. The CDR3 extends over 14 amino acids. Germline loops: CDR1 ENHRY, CDR2 SYGVKD. V was pared by 2 bases and J by 4 bases, with 8 bases between. CDR3 region: CAISEGGSTGELFF. Here the CDR3 DNA reads TGTGCCATCAGTGAGGGCGGCTCCACCGGGGAGCTGTTTTTT.

This chain joins TRBV5-1 and TRBJ2-1, with D uncertain. From germline, CDR1 is SGHRS and CDR2 YFSETQ. The CDR3 length is 16 residues. V lost 3 bases and J lost 4, with 17 bases in between. For the CDR3, the DNA is TGCGCCAGCAGCTCCAGAGCGTGGGTTTCGTACAATGAGCAGTTCTTC. It specifies CASSSRAWVSYNEQFF.

This clone was recorded a few times. Because the CDR3 is missing its conserved closing phenylalanine or tryptophan, this is likely a read error. The DNA is omitted, as the CDR3 cannot be located on it reliably, and the CDR3 follows TCRdb's listing. The gene calls are TRBV29-1 and TRBJ1-1. Germline V gives CDR1 SQVTM, CDR2 ANQGSEA. The CDR3 extends over 12 residues, inclusive of both ends. CDR3 sequence: CSVGRGTLEALV.

J is TRBJ2-5 and V is TRBV7-6; D may be TRBD1 or TRBD2 (5 bases each). With the DNA end fitting TRBJ2-7 better, the J assignment may be wrong. CDR1 is SGHVS and CDR2 is FNYEAQ in the germline V gene. The CDR3 sequence is 13 residues long. The CDR3: CASSPGPNYEQYF. CDR3 DNA sequence: TGTGCCAGCAGCCCGGGACCTAATTACGAGCAGTACTTC.

The chain combines TRBV4-3 with TRBJ2-7, with 8 nucleotides matching TRBD2. This CDR3 has 17 amino acids. In germline, CDR1 is LGHNA, CDR2 YSLEER. V lost 1 base, J lost 10 bases, and 18 bases stayed unmatched. The CDR3 DNA reads as TGCGCCAGCAGCCAAGTTTGGATGCGGGAGGACACCCCGCGACAGTACTTC. Translated: CASSQVWMREDTPRQYF.

This clone has just one count. This CDR3 is CASSLMALGRGYNEQFF. CDR3 nucleotide sequence: TGTGCCAGCAGTTTAATGGCCCTCGGGCGGGGCTACAATGAGCAGTTCTTC. The chain links TRBV27 to TRBJ2-1, with D possibly being TRBD2 (6 bases). The germline V gene encodes CDR1 MNHEY and CDR2 SMNVEV (reference sequence). Trimming cost V 2 bases and J 3 bases, with 17 bases left between them. The CDR3 length is 17 residues.

This chain links TRBV5-1 with TRBJ2-7; D may be TRBD1 (5 bases). Germline V gene sequence: CDR1 SGHRS, CDR2 YFSETQ. This CDR3 is 13 amino acids long. The V gene lost 2 bases and the J gene lost 2 bases, with 8 bases spanning the gap. The CDR3 DNA sequence: TGCGCCAGCAGCTTCGACAGACCCTACGAGCAGTACTTC. Amino acid sequence: CASSFDRPYEQYF.

The V and J genes are TRBV27 and TRBJ1-1, with 10 nucleotides matching TRBD1. CDR3 length equals 17 residues. Germline CDR1 is MNHEY and CDR2 is SMNVEV (reference sequence). With V trimmed by 2 bases and J by 0 bases, 6 bases remained unmatched. The CDR3 loop reads CASSLVGQGNMNTEAFF. CDR3 DNA: TGTGCCAGCAGTTTAGTGGGACAGGGGAACATGAACACTGAAGCTTTCTTT.

The chain combines TRBV6-5 with TRBJ1-4; TRBD1 might be the D (5 bases). Trimming shortened V by 3 bases and J by 8 bases, and 13 bases separated the two germline ends. Germline CDR1 MNHEY, CDR2 SVGAGI. CDR3 size: 14 residues. CDR3 nucleotides: TGTGCCAGCAGTTATACGGGGGGAAGGGAAAAACTGTTTTTT. Its translation: CASSYTGGREKLFF.

This chain links TRBV2 with TRBJ2-3; D gene ambiguous. The CDR3 is 15 amino acids. Trimming shortened V by 2 bases and J by 6 bases, and 15 bases separated the two germline ends. CDR1 is SNHLY and CDR2 is FYNNEI in the germline V gene. CDR3: CASSESLGSSDTQYF. The CDR3 nucleotides read TGTGCCAGCAGTGAATCACTCGGGTCCTCGGATACGCAGTATTTT.

J is TRBJ2-5 and V is TRBV15; a possible D gene is TRBD1 (5 bases). Per the germline V gene, CDR1 is LNHNV and CDR2 is YYDKDF (reference sequence). Trimming took 1 base from V and 4 from J, leaving 13 bases between them. There are 15 residues in the CDR3. The DNA for the CDR3 is TGTGCCACCAGCAGAGGGCCTGGGGCTGGAGAGACCCAGTACTTC. It translates to CATSRGPGAGETQYF.

In this sample, this clone turned up a few times. V is TRBV2 and J is TRBJ1-6; unclear D gene. The CDR3 runs to 12 residues. The germline gives CDR1 SNHLY, CDR2 FYNNEI. V lost 6 bases and J lost 6, with 6 bases in between. The CDR3 DNA reads as TGTGCCAGCAGCGAGGGTAATTCACCCCTCCACTTT. Its protein is CASSEGNSPLHF.

The chain couples TRBV6-5 to TRBJ1-2; TRBD1 might be the D (5 bases). Trimming shortened V by 4 bases and J by 5 bases, and 14 bases separated the two germline ends. CDR3 length: 14 residues. CDR1 is MNHEY and CDR2 is SVGAGI in the germline V gene. The CDR3 loop is CASSFGTGRYGYTF. CDR3 sequence (DNA): TGTGCCAGCAGTTTCGGGACCGGGAGATATGGCTACACCTTC.

This clone has more than one count but fewer than ten. The gene calls are TRBV27 and TRBJ2-7; D might be TRBD1 (6 bases). The germline gives CDR1 MNHEY, CDR2 SMNVEV (reference sequence). CDR3 length: 15 residues. V was pared by 6 bases and J by 6 bases, with 21 bases between. Here the CDR3 reads CASSPGVGAALEQYF. As DNA, the CDR3 is TGTGCCAGCAGCCCCGGGGTGGGGGCCGCCCTCGAGCAGTACTTC.

This clone showed up just a few times. The chain joins TRBV5-4 to TRBJ2-2, with D perhaps given as TRBD1 or TRBD2 (5 bases each). Trimming removed 2 bases from V and 9 bases from J, with 23 bases in between. The germline gives CDR1 SGHNT, CDR2 YYREEE (reference sequence). The CDR3 totals 17 residues. CDR3 amino acids: CASSFWETRGEVWELFF. CDR3 nucleotides: TGTGCCAGCAGCTTTTGGGAGACGAGAGGGGAAGTTTGGGAGCTGTTTTTT.

This clone has only a few counts. The V gene is TRBV29-1, the J gene TRBJ2-2, with TRBD1 matching over 8 bases. The CDR3 has 14 residues. With V trimmed by 4 bases and J by 1 base, 2 bases remained unmatched. The V gene's germline CDR1 is SQVTM and CDR2 ANQGSEA. CDR3 DNA sequence: TGCAGCGTTGCCGGGACAGGGAACACCGGGGAGCTGTTTTTT. It translates to CSVAGTGNTGELFF.

The V gene is TRBV7-9, the J gene TRBJ1-4; D possibly corresponds to TRBD1 (6 bases). V was trimmed by 4 bases and J by 8 bases, leaving 14 bases between them. Looked up from germline, CDR1 is SEHNR and CDR2 is FQNEAQ (reference sequence). The CDR3 totals 14 residues. CDR3 region: CASSSPGGREKLFF. The DNA for the CDR3 is TGTGCCAGCAGCTCCCCTGGGGGGCGGGAAAAACTGTTTTTT.

This clone was counted a single time. Its ends do not fully match the called genes, so a read error is possible. The rearrangement links TRBV25-1 to TRBJ2-2; D is ambiguous. The CDR3 length is 14 residues. Germline V gene data show CDR1 as MGHDK and CDR2 as SYGVNS. In nucleotides, the CDR3 is TGCGCCAGCAGTGGACCAAGGGACACCGGGGAGCTGTTTTTT. As protein: CASSGPRDTGELFF.